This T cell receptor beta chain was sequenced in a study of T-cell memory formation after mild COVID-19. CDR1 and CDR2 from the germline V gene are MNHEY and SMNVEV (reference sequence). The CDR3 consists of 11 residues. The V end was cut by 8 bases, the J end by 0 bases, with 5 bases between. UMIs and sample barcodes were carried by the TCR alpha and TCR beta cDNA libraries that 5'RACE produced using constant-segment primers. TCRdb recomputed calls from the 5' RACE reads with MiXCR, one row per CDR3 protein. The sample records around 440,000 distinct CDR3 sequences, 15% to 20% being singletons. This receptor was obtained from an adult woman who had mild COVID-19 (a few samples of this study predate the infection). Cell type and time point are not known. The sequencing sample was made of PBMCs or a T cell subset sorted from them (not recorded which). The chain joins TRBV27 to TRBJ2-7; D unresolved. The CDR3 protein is CASRSSYEQYF. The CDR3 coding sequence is TGTGCCAGCCGGTCCTCCTACGAGCAGTACTTC.